This T cell receptor beta chain was sequenced for a study of blood T cell repertoires in COVID-19. With 4 bases removed from V and 4 bases from J, the gap between germline ends came to 14 bases. This CDR3 comprises 14 residues. The germline gives CDR1 SGHKS, CDR2 YYEKEE (reference sequence). The repertoire was sequenced with immunoSEQ multiplex PCR; TCRdb's copy has only in-frame clones and lacks some. The sample includes about 180,000 clones, under 85% of them seen just once. This receptor was identified in a woman of 80 years or more with acute or convalescent COVID-19. This rearrangement joins TRBV5-5 to TRBJ1-2; D not certain. Material: peripheral blood. CDR3 nucleotide sequence: TGTGCCAGCAGCGCCGGCGGGATTGCCTATGGCTACACCTTC. Its protein is CASSAGGIAYGYTF.